These T cell receptor beta chains were read from a single sample in a study of blood T cells in healthy people across ages. MiXCR, applied by TCRdb to the 5' RACE reads, yields one record per CDR3 protein. The data show about 720,000 distinct CDR3 sequences, 22% seen once. The sequenced sample was blood. The receptors stem from a man between 70 and 80 years old in good health. The CDR3 runs from the conserved cysteine through the conserved F or W. A D gene is named only where the DNA matches it firmly. Clone size, where shown, is once, few, many, or a class for clones that have expanded.

CDR3	DNA	J	D	V	size
CSATRGPFNTGELFF	TGCAGTGCTACCAGGGGGCCATTTAACACCGGGGAGCTGTTTTTT	TRBJ2-2	TRBD1	TRBV20-1	-
CASSPNLPDTQYF	TGTGCCAGCAGTCCGAATCTGCCAGATACGCAGTATTTT	TRBJ2-3	-	TRBV12-3/TRBV12-4	-
CASSEPGQGSYNEQFF	TGTGCCAGCAGTGAACCTGGACAGGGCTCCTACAATGAGCAGTTCTTC	TRBJ2-1	TRBD1	TRBV6-1	-
CASSLDRLAGEDKNIQYF	TGTGCCAGCAGTTTGGACAGACTAGCGGGAGAGGACAAAAACATTCAGTACTTC	TRBJ2-4	TRBD2	TRBV27	few
CASSYSGRVTSNYGYTF	TGTGCCAGCAGTTACTCGGGCAGGGTCACGTCTAACTATGGCTACACCTTC	TRBJ1-2	-	TRBV6-5	-
CSVGDLAGGIRDTQYF	TGCAGCGTTGGGGACCTGGCGGGGGGGATTAGGGATACGCAGTATTTT	TRBJ2-3	TRBD2	TRBV29-1	few
CSAKSGGASDTQYF	TGCAGTGCTAAATCAGGGGGGGCAAGCGATACGCAGTATTTT	TRBJ2-3	-	TRBV20-1	-
CASSRLASPVRQYF	TGTGCCAGCTCACGACTAGCGAGTCCAGTGCGGCAGTATTTT	TRBJ2-3	TRBD2	TRBV5-6	-
CASSSGAPGATQETQYF	TGTGCCAGCAGCTCGGGAGCCCCCGGTGCTACACAAGAGACCCAGTACTTC	TRBJ2-5	-	TRBV5-6	few
CASSRDGRGPFANYGYTF	TGCGCCAGCAGCCGCGACGGACGGGGACCTTTTGCTAACTATGGCTACACCTTC	TRBJ1-2	-	TRBV5-1	-
CASSYETSRQTQYF	TGTGCCAGCAGTTACGAGACTAGCAGGCAGACCCAGTACTTC	TRBJ2-5	TRBD2	TRBV6-2/TRBV6-3	-
CASSLVLAGSSTDTQYF	TGCGCCAGCAGCTTGGTGCTAGCGGGCAGTAGCACAGATACGCAGTATTTT	TRBJ2-3	TRBD2	TRBV5-1	few
CASSEFSRGGPGYTF	TGTGCCAGCAGTGAATTTAGTCGAGGCGGCCCGGGCTACACCTTC	TRBJ1-2	-	TRBV25-1	few
CSASLPNAEAFF	TGCAGTGCTAGTCTTCCGAACGCTGAAGCTTTCTTT	TRBJ1-1	-	TRBV20-1	few
CAIGRDTTNEQFF	TGTGCCATCGGCCGGGACACAACCAATGAGCAGTTCTTC	TRBJ2-1	-	TRBV10-3	few
CAGSLDGGAYNEQFF	TGCGCCGGCAGCTTGGACGGGGGTGCCTACAATGAGCAGTTCTTC	TRBJ2-1	-	TRBV5-1	-
CASSDSGLVQETQYF	TGCGCCAGCAGTGACTCCGGACTAGTCCAAGAGACCCAGTACTTC	TRBJ2-5	TRBD2	TRBV10-1	few
CASSQVQGTDTQYF	TGTGCCAGCAGCCAAGTTCAGGGAACAGATACGCAGTATTTT	TRBJ2-3	-	TRBV3-1	-
CASSTPGLTETQYF	TGTGCCAGTAGTACACCGGGACTAACGGAGACCCAGTACTTC	TRBJ2-5	TRBD2	TRBV19	-
CSVSSSPGSYNEQFF	TGCAGCGTTTCCAGCTCTCCCGGCTCCTACAATGAGCAGTTCTTC	TRBJ2-1	-	TRBV29-1	-
CASSYQWGSGRNTEAFF	TGTGCCAGCAGTTACCAGTGGGGGAGCGGGCGGAACACTGAAGCTTTCTTT	TRBJ1-1	-	TRBV6-6	-
CATQSPAALGSTRYF	TGTGCCACCCAATCCCCGGCAGCTCTCGGATCGACCCGGTACTTC	TRBJ2-5	-	TRBV24-1	-
CASSYQTSTDTQYF	TGTGCCAGCAGTTATCAGACAAGCACAGATACGCAGTATTTT	TRBJ2-3	-	TRBV6-5	few
CASSQEWLAQPQHF	TGTGCCAGCAGCCAAGAATGGCTAGCCCAGCCCCAGCATTTT	TRBJ1-5	-	TRBV3-1	few
CASSYPGANVLTF	TGTGCCAGCAGTTACCCTGGGGCCAACGTCCTGACTTTC	TRBJ2-6	-	TRBV6-6	many
CASSGRFTETQYF	TGCGCCAGCAGCGGGAGGTTCACGGAGACCCAGTACTTC	TRBJ2-5	-	TRBV4-3	many
CASKPSPGNYFEAFF	TGTGCCAGCAAACCATCGCCGGGAAACTACTTTGAAGCTTTCTTT	TRBJ1-1	-	TRBV12-3/TRBV12-4	few
CSGLGTGSQETQYF	TGCAGCGGCCTAGGGACGGGGAGTCAAGAGACCCAGTACTTC	TRBJ2-5	-	TRBV29-1	few
CASSRGLAGAYQFF	TGTGCCAGCAGCCGGGGACTAGCGGGAGCGTACCAGTTCTTC	TRBJ2-1	TRBD2	TRBV6-2/TRBV6-3	-
CASSFLPTNTQPQHF	TGTGCCAGCAGTTTCTTACCGACGAACACTCAGCCCCAGCATTTT	TRBJ1-5	-	TRBV12-3/TRBV12-4	few
CSAPHQDGVYGYTF	TGCAGTGCTCCCCACCAAGACGGGGTCTATGGCTACACCTTC	TRBJ1-2	-	TRBV20-1	many
CASSLAVGQQETQYF	TGCGCCAGCAGCTTGGCCGTAGGGCAGCAAGAGACCCAGTACTTC	TRBJ2-5	-	TRBV5-1	-
CASSQLERYTQYF	TGTGCCAGCTCACAACTCGAGCGGTATACGCAGTATTTT	TRBJ2-3	-	TRBV18	once
CASRNRLPNEKLFF	TGTGCCAGCAGAAACAGGCTACCGAATGAAAAACTGTTTTTT	TRBJ1-4	-	TRBV28	-
CSARDGRGGNSPLHF	TGCAGTGCTAGAGATGGGAGGGGAGGGAATTCACCCCTCCACTTT	TRBJ1-6	-	TRBV20-1	many
CASSLRDTSGKETQYF	TGCGCCAGCAGCTTGCGAGACACTAGCGGAAAAGAGACCCAGTACTTC	TRBJ2-5	TRBD2	TRBV5-1	few
CSSSLGRERGTGELFF	TGTTCCAGCAGCTTAGGTCGGGAGAGGGGAACCGGGGAGCTGTTTTTT	TRBJ2-2	-	TRBV7-3	-